This TCR beta chain comes out of a study of shared clonotypes between healthy human individuals. A word on this clone: What it binds is not known.

There are 15 residues in the CDR3. V lost 0 bases to trimming and J lost 7 bases; unmatched junction nucleotides: 6. Per germline, CDR1 GTSNPN and CDR2 SVGIG (reference sequence). Study conclusions and caveats: Few donors limited the genetic and exposure-history diversity represented. Clonotype sharing levels among donors were expected to vary with sequencing depth.

Execution of the assay was at deep level. Repertoires were generated with immunoSEQ multiplex PCR, while TCRdb's copy carries only in-frame clones and drops some. The sample holds around 1.4 million clones, around 98.5% seen once. The chain carries TRBV30 and TRBJ2-2, with 9 bases identical to TRBD1. This TCR was recovered from a man aged 30-40 years in good health. Sequencing was done on a sample of naive CD4+ T cells sorted from blood. Subset specified: CD45RA+ positively selected. The CDR3 here is CAWSVQGQGRGELFF. CDR3 in DNA: TGTGCCTGGAGTGTACAGGGACAGGGTCGCGGGGAGCTGTTTTTT.